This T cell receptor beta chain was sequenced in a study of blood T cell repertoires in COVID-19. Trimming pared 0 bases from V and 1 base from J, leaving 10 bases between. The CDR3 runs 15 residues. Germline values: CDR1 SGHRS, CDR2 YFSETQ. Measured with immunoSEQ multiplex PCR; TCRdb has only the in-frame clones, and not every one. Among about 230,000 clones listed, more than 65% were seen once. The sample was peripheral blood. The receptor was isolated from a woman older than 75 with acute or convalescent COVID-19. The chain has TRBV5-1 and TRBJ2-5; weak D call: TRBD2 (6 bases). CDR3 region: CASSLGRGGQETQYF. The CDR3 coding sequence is TGCGCCAGCAGCTTGGGTAGGGGAGGCCAAGAGACCCAGTACTTC. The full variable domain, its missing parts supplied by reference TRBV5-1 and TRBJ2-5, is KAGVTQTPRYLIKTRGQQVTLSCSPISGHRSVSWYQQTPGQGLQFLFEYFSETQRNKGNFPGRFSGRQFSNSRSEMNVSTLELGDSALYLCASSLGRGGQETQYFGPGTRLLVL.